The source of this T cell receptor (beta chain) is a study of blood T cell repertoires in COVID-19. Study processing details: Cell counts per sample came from amplifying reference gene primers. Clones were sequenced by immunoSEQ multiplex PCR, and TCRdb holds only the in-frame ones, with some missing. The DNA gave D and trimming, while V, J and clone size come from that table. In the table there are fewer than 200,000 clones, roughly 88% of which are singletons. Germline V CDR1 and CDR2: LNHDA, SQIVND (reference sequence). This CDR3 region has 15 residues. V lost 5 bases to trimming and J lost 3 bases, with 16 bases between them.

The TCR sequence derives from a woman of 80 years or more with acute or convalescent COVID-19. The source material was peripheral blood. The V gene is TRBV19, the J gene TRBJ1-1, with D unclear. The CDR3 DNA sequence: TGTGCCAGTAGTGTACTCGTGGCGGCGGACACTGAAGCTTTCTTT. It translates to CASSVLVAADTEAFF. The full variable domain, its missing parts supplied by reference TRBV19 and TRBJ1-1, is DGGITQSPKYLFRKEGQNVTLSCEQNLNHDAMYWYRQDPGQGLRLIYYSQIVNDFQKGDIAEGYSVSREKKESFPLTVTSAQKNPTAFYLCASSVLVAADTEAFFGQGTRLTVV.